A single sample gave rise to the 24 T cell receptor beta chains below, sequenced in a study of T cell repertoires in cytomegalovirus infection. TCRdb fed the reads into MiXCR, producing one record per CDR3 protein. Of around 490,000 distinct CDR3 sequences in the sample, about 30% are singletons; the top ten hold less than 15%. Input material: PBMCs. These receptors all stem from a human donor in good health (CMV status not recorded). Some clones in this sample may be carry-over from other donors' samples.

To note about this clonotype: No conserved phenylalanine or tryptophan ends this CDR3, so it is likely a read error. The chain is built from TRBV4-1 and TRBJ2-6; TRBD1 aligns across 7 bases. Per the germline V gene, CDR1 is MGHRA and CDR2 is YSYEKL. The CDR3 is made up of 15 amino acids. Here the CDR3 reads CASSQDRDGANVLTL. CDR3 nucleotides: TGTGCCAGCAGCCAAGACAGGGATGGGGCCAACGTCCTGACTCTC.

The V and J genes are TRBV27 and TRBJ1-2; 11 bases agree with TRBD1. Trimming at V came to 3 bases and at J to 8 bases, leaving 5 bases not matched to a gene. The V gene's germline CDR1 is MNHEY and CDR2 SMNVEV (reference sequence). The CDR3 is made up of 14 amino acids. CDR3 amino acids: CASSFGQGAGGYTF. The CDR3 DNA is TGTGCCAGCAGTTTCGGACAGGGGGCAGGGGGCTACACCTTC.

The chain carries TRBV6-5 and TRBJ2-5; D not resolved. V was shortened by 2 bases and J by 5 bases, with 6 bases between the two germline ends. CDR1 and CDR2 (germline): MNHEY, SVGAGI. The length of the CDR3 is 12 residues. The CDR3 reads CASSYGAETQYF. The CDR3, as DNA: TGTGCCAGCAGTTACGGCGCTGAGACCCAGTACTTC.

V usage is TRBV12-3 or TRBV12-4 and J usage is TRBJ2-1; TRBD2 aligns across 9 bases. The CDR3 consists of 15 residues. J was trimmed by 5 bases and V by 4 bases; bases with no gene match: 6. CDR3 sequence: CASSSHSGSNNEQFF. The CDR3 DNA reads as TGTGCCAGCAGTTCGCATAGCGGGAGTAACAATGAGCAGTTCTTC.

This clonotype was recorded a few times. V gene TRBV28 combines with J gene TRBJ2-1; no clear D. V was shortened by 1 base and J by 4 bases, with 23 bases between the two germline ends. This CDR3 contains 19 residues. Germline V gene lookup returns CDR1 MDHEN and CDR2 SYDVKM. DNA of the CDR3: TGTGCCAGCAGTTTATCTCTCGTCGCGGAGTTGCAACGTTACAATGAGCAGTTCTTC. Protein product: CASSLSLVAELQRYNEQFF.

This clonotype has ten or more counts. The chain employs TRBV7-9 and TRBJ2-1; D not certain. The CDR3 length is 15 residues. V lost 5 bases and J 0 bases, leaving 11 bases between the germline ends. The V gene's germline CDR1 is SEHNR and CDR2 FQNEAQ (reference sequence). The CDR3 coding sequence is TGTGCCAGCAGCCCCGGGTCCTACTCCTACAATGAGCAGTTCTTC. Its protein is CASSPGSYSYNEQFF.

Only a few counts were recorded for this clonotype. The V gene is TRBV29-1, the J gene TRBJ2-5, with D possibly matching TRBD2 (5 bases). The CDR3 has 14 residues. Trimming shortened V by 3 bases and J by 1 base, and 12 bases separated the two germline ends. Per the germline V gene, CDR1 is SQVTM and CDR2 is ANQGSEA. The chain's CDR3 is CSVDKPGVQETQYF. The CDR3 region has the DNA TGCAGCGTTGACAAACCCGGGGTCCAAGAGACCCAGTACTTC. Full variable domain (missing parts from reference TRBV29-1 and TRBJ2-5): SAVISQKPSRDICQRGTSLTIQCQVDSQVTMMFWYRQQPGQSLTLIATANQGSEATYESGFVIDKFPISRPNLTFSTLTVSNMSPEDSSIYLCSVDKPGVQETQYFGPGTRLLVL.

The table lists this clonotype with many counts. The chain links TRBV12-3 or TRBV12-4 to TRBJ2-5; 8 bases fit TRBD2. This CDR3 is built from 15 residues. V lost 5 bases, J lost 6 bases, and 11 bases stayed unmatched. CDR3 coding DNA: TGTGCCAGCAGTCAACTAGCGGCCGGGGAAAAGACCCAGTACTTC. It yields the protein CASSQLAAGEKTQYF.

This clonotype was counted between two and nine times. This chain links TRBV12-3 or TRBV12-4 with TRBJ1-2; TRBD1 is a possible D gene (6 bases). The CDR3 length is 15 residues. Trimming left V 0 bases short and J 5 bases short, with 13 bases between. The CDR3 here is CASSLAAGTLYGYTF. For the CDR3, the DNA is TGTGCCAGCAGTTTAGCGGCGGGGACACTATATGGCTACACCTTC.

This clonotype was seen only a few times. The gene calls are TRBV24-1 and TRBJ2-1, with D unresolved. The CDR3 loop spans 12 amino acids. V lost 9 bases to trimming and J lost 10 bases, with 15 bases between them. Germline CDR1 reads KGHDR; CDR2 reads SFDVKD. The chain's CDR3 is CATAPSAGEQFF. The CDR3 DNA is TGTGCCACCGCGCCAAGTGCCGGGGAGCAGTTCTTC.

This clonotype showed up many times. This rearrangement joins TRBV7-2 to TRBJ1-6; D call uncertain. Germline V CDR1 and CDR2: SGHTA, FQGNSA. The CDR3 has 12 amino acids. Trimming left V 3 bases short and J 8 bases short, with 5 bases between. CDR3 sequence reads: CASSFFYSPLHF. Written as DNA, the CDR3 is TGTGCCAGCAGCTTTTTCTATTCACCCCTCCACTTT.

The V gene is TRBV5-1, the J gene TRBJ1-4; possibly TRBD1 for D (6 bases). The ends were cut back, 0 bases at V and 8 bases at J, with 14 bases in the middle. The length of the CDR3 is 15 residues. Germline V gene data show CDR1 as SGHRS and CDR2 as YFSETQ. The CDR3 loop reads CASSLGQGKGEKLFF. The CDR3 nucleotides are TGCGCCAGCAGCTTGGGCCAGGGGAAGGGGGAAAAACTGTTTTTT.

This clonotype was detected once. The CDR3: CSAVRAGGQETQYF. CDR3 nucleotides: TGCAGTGCCGTCCGAGCGGGAGGGCAAGAGACCCAGTACTTC. V gene TRBV20-1 combines with J gene TRBJ2-5, with 10 bases fitting TRBD2. The CDR3 sequence is 14 residues long. Germline lookup yields CDR1 DFQATT and CDR2 SNEGSKA (reference sequence). V lost 6 bases, J lost 2 bases, and 6 bases stayed unmatched.

The chain carries TRBV5-4 and TRBJ2-1; weak D call: TRBD2 (5 bases). The germline CDR1 and CDR2 sequences are SGHNT and YYREEE (reference sequence). This CDR3 is 15 amino acids long. The germline V and J ends were trimmed by 5 bases and 2 bases, with 14 bases remaining between them. In DNA, the CDR3 is TGTGCCAGCAGTCCAGCCGGGAAGCCCTACAATGAGCAGTTCTTC. Translated: CASSPAGKPYNEQFF. Together with reference TRBV5-4 and TRBJ2-1, the CDR3 gives the full variable domain: ETGVTQSPTHLIKTRGQQVTLRCSSQSGHNTVSWYQQALGQGPQFIFQYYREEENGRGNFPPRFSGLQFPNYSSELNVNALELDDSALYLCASSPAGKPYNEQFFGPGTRLTVL.

This clonotype was seen more than once but under ten times. This chain joins TRBV15 and TRBJ2-5; D call uncertain. This CDR3 is built from 15 residues. Germline lookup yields CDR1 LNHNV and CDR2 YYDKDF (reference sequence). Trimming shortened V by 0 bases and J by 4 bases, and 12 bases separated the two germline ends. CDR3: CATSRDLAGRETQYF. The CDR3 DNA sequence: TGTGCCACCAGCAGAGATCTGGCTGGGCGAGAGACCCAGTACTTC.

The gene calls are TRBV5-8 and TRBJ1-5, with 7 nucleotides matching TRBD1. CDR3 size: 15 residues. The germline CDR1 and CDR2 sequences are SGHTS and YDEGEE. V gave up 2 bases and J gave up 3 bases; unmatched junction bases: 5. CDR3 sequence reads: CASSLLGTVNQPQHF. In nucleotides, the CDR3 is TGTGCCAGCAGCTTATTGGGGACAGTCAATCAGCCCCAGCATTTT.

This clonotype appeared a few times. The V and J genes are TRBV14 and TRBJ2-7, with 9 bases aligning to TRBD1. With V trimmed by 4 bases and J by 5 bases, 6 bases remained unmatched. This CDR3 contains 14 residues. CDR1 is SGHDN and CDR2 is FVKESK in the germline V gene. The CDR3: CASSPITGGDEQYF. The CDR3 nucleotides read TGTGCCAGCAGCCCAATCACAGGGGGCGACGAGCAGTACTTC. Complete variable domain (other parts from reference TRBV14 and TRBJ2-7): EAGVTQFPSHSVIEKGQTVTLRCDPISGHDNLYWYRRVMGKEIKFLLHFVKESKQDESGMPNNRFLAERTGGTYSTLKVQPAELEDSGVYFCASSPITGGDEQYFGPGTRLTVT.

This clonotype was recorded many times. The chain uses TRBV7-2 and TRBJ1-5; D remains ambiguous. Trimming cost V 1 base and J 6 bases, with 10 bases left between them. The CDR3 has 14 amino acids. Germline loops: CDR1 SGHTA, CDR2 FQGNSA. CDR3 loop: CASSLGRGGQPQHF. The CDR3 nucleotides read TGTGCCAGCAGCTTAGGTCGGGGAGGTCAGCCCCAGCATTTT.

This clonotype has just a few counts. The CDR3 region has the DNA TGCGCCAGCAGCTTGGGACAGCTACTCAATGAGCAGTTCTTC. It codes for CASSLGQLLNEQFF. V gene TRBV5-1 combines with J gene TRBJ2-1; weak D call: TRBD1 (5 bases). V lost 0 bases to trimming and J lost 6 bases, with 10 bases between them. The V gene's germline CDR1 is SGHRS and CDR2 YFSETQ. The CDR3 length is 14 residues.

This clonotype was recorded a few times. The rearrangement uses TRBV5-6 and TRBJ2-7; D is perhaps TRBD1 or TRBD2 (5 bases each). Germline loops: CDR1 SGHDT, CDR2 YYEEEE. CDR3 length equals 14 residues. The V end lost 2 bases, the J end lost 4 bases, and 13 bases lay between the germline ends. CDR3 in DNA: TGTGCCAGCAGCTTCCTCGGGGCGCTTTACGAGCAGTACGTC. Its protein product is CASSFLGALYEQYV.

V usage is TRBV29-1 and J usage is TRBJ1-2, with D unclear. V was clipped by 4 bases and J by 10 bases, with 10 bases between them. There are 10 residues in the CDR3. Germline V gene data show CDR1 as SQVTM and CDR2 as ANQGSEA. For the CDR3, the DNA is TGCAGCGTTGTAGGCGCCGACTACACCTTC. Its translation: CSVVGADYTF.

A few counts support this clonotype. The chain combines TRBV5-8 with TRBJ1-1, with D maybe TRBD1 (6 bases). The CDR3 is made up of 16 amino acids. Germline V gives CDR1 SGHTS, CDR2 YDEGEE. Trimming stripped 0 bases from V and 3 bases from J, with 15 bases between. The CDR3 nucleotides read TGTGCCAGCAGCTTGGATCAGGGAGCAGGGGACACTGAAGCTTTCTTT. Amino acid sequence: CASSLDQGAGDTEAFF.

The chain uses TRBV11-2 and TRBJ2-7; perhaps TRBD1 as D (6 bases). CDR1 is SGHAT, CDR2 FQNNGV, per germline. V shed 8 bases and J shed 5 bases, with 16 bases lying between them. This CDR3 is 13 amino acids long. CDR3 amino acids: CASGRVGTHEQYF. For the CDR3, the DNA is TGTGCCAGCGGAAGGGTGGGGACACACGAGCAGTACTTC.

This clonotype has just a few counts. DNA for the CDR3: TGTGCCATCAGTTCCACTAGCGGGGATTCAATGACGCAGTTCTTC. It specifies CAISSTSGDSMTQFF. The rearrangement uses TRBV10-3 and TRBJ2-1, with 10 nucleotides matching TRBD2. The germline V gene encodes CDR1 ENHRY and CDR2 SYGVKD. The V and J ends lost 5 bases and 12 bases, in that order; junction bases with no gene match: 13. The CDR3 sequence is 15 residues long.